The table lists the clone carrying this T cell receptor (beta chain) with a count of one. Antigen specificity is unknown. The junction departs from the called germline gene at one end, perhaps through a read error. The data were obtained in a study of T cell responses to AZD1222 COVID-19 vaccine. Study-wide points: Only a handful of AZD1222 recipients were seropositive at baseline. White British people made up most donors, females outnumbered males, and clonal diversity was possibly underestimated.

Produced via immunoSEQ multiplex PCR; TCRdb's table is partial and in-frame only. Of about 150,000 clones listed, 88% are singletons. Germline CDR1 MGHDK, CDR2 SYGVNS. CDR3 length: 14 amino acids. The V call is TRBV25-1, the J call TRBJ2-3, with D maybe TRBD1 (5 bases). The TCR was taken from an adult in good health. The sequencing here drew on peripheral blood, taken on day 0 of AZD1222 vaccination. The CDR3 spells CASSLGAITDTQYF. As DNA, the CDR3 is TGTGCTAGCAGTCTTGGGGCTATCACAGATACGCAGTATTTT.